The next 17 T cell receptor beta chains were all read from a single sample in a study of CD8 T cell repertoires and HIV-1 epitope variants. Data came from immunoSEQ multiplex PCR; TCRdb stores just in-frame clones and leaves some out. Of more than 85,000 clones listed, roughly four fifths are singletons. Sequenced input: uncultured baseline CD8+ T cells from peripheral blood mononuclear cells (PBMCs). These receptors came from a male donor with HIV.

The chain links TRBV18 to TRBJ1-1; D is ambiguous. Trimming removed 5 bases from V and 0 bases from J, with 13 bases in between. This CDR3 contains 15 residues. Germline loops: CDR1 KGHSH, CDR2 LQKENI. The CDR3 DNA sequence: TGTGCCAGCTCATCACTGGCCCGCTTGAACACTGAAGCTTTCTTT. Its translation is CASSSLARLNTEAFF.

This clone was seen once. The genes are TRBV19 and TRBJ2-5; 9 bases map to TRBD1. This CDR3 comprises 16 residues. With V trimmed by 3 bases and J by 5 bases, 10 bases remained unmatched. Germline V gene sequence: CDR1 LNHDA, CDR2 SQIVND (reference sequence). The CDR3 sequence: CASSMGQGGHGETQYF. DNA of the CDR3: TGTGCCAGTAGTATGGGACAGGGTGGTCACGGGGAGACCCAGTACTTC.

The genes are TRBV7-6 and TRBJ2-1; D not certain. Germline CDR1 is SGHVS and CDR2 is FNYEAQ. This CDR3 has 14 amino acids. V lost 0 bases and J lost 6, with 9 bases in between. CDR3 coding DNA: TGTGCCAGCAGCTTAGCGCAACTCTCCAATGAGCAGTTCTTC. Translated, it gives CASSLAQLSNEQFF.

V usage is TRBV5-1 and J usage is TRBJ1-4; D is unclear. The V and J ends lost 2 bases and 0 bases respectively, with 8 bases between them. The CDR3 spans 15 residues. Germline V lookup: CDR1 SGHRS, CDR2 YFSETQ. CDR3: CASSLEGSTNEKLFF. DNA of the CDR3: TGCGCCAGCAGCTTAGAAGGTTCAACTAATGAAAAACTGTTTTTT.

This clone has only a few counts. The rearrangement joins TRBV4-1 to TRBJ2-1; the D gene could be TRBD1 or TRBD2 (6 bases each). The germline V gene encodes CDR1 MGHRA and CDR2 YSYEKL. The CDR3 is 14 amino acids. The V and J ends lost 1 base and 6 bases respectively, with 10 bases between them. The CDR3, as DNA: TGCGCCAGCAGCCAAGCGGAGGGGGGCAATGAGCAGTTCTTC. This codes for CASSQAEGGNEQFF.

CDR3 DNA: TGCGCCAGCAGCGACCGACTAGGGCCGACCTACGAGCAGTACTTC. Translated, it gives CASSDRLGPTYEQYF. The chain is built from TRBV5-1 and TRBJ2-7; TRBD2 is a possible D gene (6 bases). Trimming removed 4 bases from V and 2 bases from J, with 16 bases in between. Germline CDR1 SGHRS, CDR2 YFSETQ. The length of the CDR3 is 15 residues.

In its sample, this clone was seen a few times. V is TRBV7-9 and J is TRBJ1-1, with D hard to call. The CDR3 is made up of 13 amino acids. The germline gives CDR1 SEHNR, CDR2 FQNEAQ (reference sequence). The ends were cut back, 5 bases at V and 0 bases at J, with 7 bases in the middle. The CDR3, as DNA: TGTGCCAGCAGCCAAGAGATGAACACTGAAGCTTTCTTT. Amino acid sequence: CASSQEMNTEAFF.

This clone was counted a single time. J is TRBJ1-5 and V is TRBV7-2; 7 positions agree with TRBD1. Trimming at V came to 1 base and at J to 9 bases, leaving 3 bases not matched to a gene. The CDR3 loop spans 13 amino acids. The germline gives CDR1 SGHTA, CDR2 FQGNSA. CDR3 in DNA: TGTGCCAGCAGCTTAGGGGACAGTCGGCCCCAGCATTTT. The encoded protein is CASSLGDSRPQHF.

The chain joins TRBV6-1 to TRBJ2-7; maybe TRBD1 (5 bases). The germline V gene has CDR1 MNHNS and CDR2 SASEGT. CDR3 length: 13 amino acids. The V end was cut by 8 bases, the J end by 3 bases, with 14 bases between. The CDR3 nucleotides are TGTGCCAGCGGCGGAGTACAGGACTACGAGCAGTACTTC. This translates into CASGGVQDYEQYF.

Concerning this clone itself: This may arise from a read error, as a much more abundant clone is one base away. The rearrangement links TRBV2 to TRBJ2-7, with no clear D. Germline V CDR1 and CDR2: SNHLY, FYNNEI. The CDR3 has 12 residues. The V gene lost 6 bases and the J gene lost 0 bases, with 6 bases spanning the gap. The CDR3 bases are TGTGCCAGCAGGTCAGACTCCTACGAGCAGTACTTC. Encoded protein: CASRSDSYEQYF.

The chain employs TRBV5-1 and TRBJ2-7; 8 bases agree with TRBD1. The germline V gene encodes CDR1 SGHRS and CDR2 YFSETQ. CDR3 length equals 16 residues. V lost 4 bases and J lost 0; bases outside the gene matches: 9. The chain's CDR3 is CASSQMDRASSYEQYF. In nucleotides, the CDR3 is TGCGCCAGCAGCCAAATGGACAGGGCCAGCTCCTACGAGCAGTACTTC.

This chain links TRBV28 with TRBJ2-1; 10 positions match TRBD2. The germline CDR1 and CDR2 sequences are MDHEN and SYDVKM. The CDR3 length is 14 residues. V was clipped by 7 bases and J by 5 bases; unmatched bases: 5. The DNA of the CDR3 is TGTGCCAGCATGGGACTAGCGAACGACAATGAGCAGTTCTTC. It is translated as CASMGLANDNEQFF.

The chain carries TRBV7-8 and TRBJ2-7; TRBD2 agrees at 8 bases. The CDR3 runs to 13 residues. V gave up 7 bases and J gave up 4 bases; unmatched junction bases: 6. Germline lookup yields CDR1 SGHVS and CDR2 FQNEAQ. CDR3 amino acids: CASMGLDRYEQYF. The CDR3 nucleotides read TGTGCCAGCATGGGACTAGACCGATACGAGCAGTACTTC.

This clone counts as medium-sized. The CDR3 sequence is CAWSAGSGAGNIQYF. CDR3 bases: TGTGCCTGGAGTGCCGGGTCCGGGGCGGGAAACATTCAGTACTTC. The chain has TRBV30 and TRBJ2-4, with D perhaps TRBD1 or TRBD2 (5 bases each). The germline V gene encodes CDR1 GTSNPN and CDR2 SVGIG (reference sequence). The CDR3 covers 15 residues. Between the trimmed V and J ends, which lost 1 base and 6 bases, there was a span of 16 bases.

The J gene is TRBJ2-7, the V gene TRBV5-4, with D possibly being TRBD1 (6 bases). The V gene's germline CDR1 is SGHNT and CDR2 YYREEE (reference sequence). The CDR3 loop spans 15 amino acids. Trimming removed 4 bases from V and 7 bases from J, with 21 bases in between. The CDR3: CASSPQAAGTREQYF. Written as DNA, the CDR3 is TGTGCCAGCAGCCCCCAGGCGGCAGGGACACGGGAGCAGTACTTC.

V is TRBV4-2 and J is TRBJ2-3, with 10 bases matching TRBD1. This CDR3 region has 15 residues. CDR1 is LGHNA and CDR2 is YNFKEQ in the germline V gene. Trimming at V came to 8 bases and at J to 2 bases, leaving 7 bases not matched to a gene. CDR3 residues: CASRLTGGNTDTQYF. The CDR3 DNA sequence: TGTGCCAGCCGTTTGACAGGGGGCAACACAGATACGCAGTATTTT.

The chain uses TRBV7-6 and TRBJ2-3; 9 bases are shared with TRBD2. Germline assignment: CDR1 SGHVS and CDR2 FNYEAQ. CDR3 length: 14 residues. The V and J ends lost 5 bases and 4 bases, in that order; junction bases with no gene match: 4. CDR3 bases: TGTGCCAGCAGCATTAGCGGGAGCGCAGATACGCAGTATTTT. This translates into CASSISGSADTQYF.